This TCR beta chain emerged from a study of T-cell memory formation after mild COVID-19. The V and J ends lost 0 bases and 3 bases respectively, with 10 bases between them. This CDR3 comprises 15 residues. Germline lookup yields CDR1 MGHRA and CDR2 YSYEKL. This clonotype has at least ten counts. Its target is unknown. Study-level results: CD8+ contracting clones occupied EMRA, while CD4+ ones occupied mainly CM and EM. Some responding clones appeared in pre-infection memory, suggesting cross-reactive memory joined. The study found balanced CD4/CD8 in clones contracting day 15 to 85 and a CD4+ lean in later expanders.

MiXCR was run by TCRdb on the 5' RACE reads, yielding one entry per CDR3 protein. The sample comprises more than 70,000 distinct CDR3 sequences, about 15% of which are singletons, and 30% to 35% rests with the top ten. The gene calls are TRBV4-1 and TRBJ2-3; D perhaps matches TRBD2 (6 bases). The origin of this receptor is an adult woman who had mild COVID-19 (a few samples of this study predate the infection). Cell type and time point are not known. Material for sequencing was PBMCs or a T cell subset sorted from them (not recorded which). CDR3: CASSQEVGRTDTQYF. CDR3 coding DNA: TGCGCCAGCAGCCAAGAGGTGGGGAGGACAGATACGCAGTATTTT.